This is a list of T cell receptor beta chains from one sample in a study of blood T cell repertoires in COVID-19. Assay used: immunoSEQ multiplex PCR; TCRdb lists only in-frame clones, some missing. Here the sample spans 400,000 or so clones, 75% to 90% being singletons. Specimen: peripheral blood. The source of these receptors is a woman aged 40 to 49 with COVID-19, enrolled during active disease. Each CDR3 is given with its conserved first and last residue. The order of the fields is V gene, CDR3 length, clone size, J gene, D gene, CDR3 protein, CDR3 DNA. A D gene is named only where the DNA matches it firmly. Rows may omit the clone size; those that give it use once, few, many or a size class.

TRBV12-5	15	.	TRBJ1-6	.	CASGLDRVLNSPLHF	TGTGCTAGTGGTTTGGACAGGGTCCTTAATTCACCCCTCCACTTT
TRBV9	16	.	TRBJ1-3	.	CASSVAGGAQGNTIYF	TGTGCCAGCAGCGTAGCTGGGGGGGCGCAGGGAAACACCATATATTTT
TRBV15	14	.	TRBJ1-3	.	CATSRVLSGNTIYF	TGTGCCACCAGCAGAGTCCTCTCTGGAAACACCATATATTTT
TRBV6-4	15	.	TRBJ2-3	TRBD2	CASSDSAGSTDTQYF	TGTGCCAGCAGTGACTCAGCGGGGAGCACAGATACGCAGTATTTT
TRBV29-1	13	.	TRBJ1-2	.	CSVEGEGIGGYTF	TGCAGCGTTGAAGGGGAGGGAATAGGAGGCTACACCTTC
TRBV5-1	14	.	TRBJ1-1	TRBD1	CASSSGQLNTEAFF	TGCGCCAGCAGCTCGGGACAGTTGAACACTGAAGCTTTCTTT
TRBV6-2/TRBV6-3	14	.	TRBJ1-1	.	CASSPQGSGTEAFF	TGTGCCAGCAGCCCGCAGGGTTCTGGGACTGAAGCTTTCTTT
TRBV11-3	13	once	TRBJ2-7	.	CASSVRVFYEQYF	TGTGCCAGCAGCGTCAGGGTTTTCTACGAGCAGTACTTC
TRBV6-5	15	.	TRBJ1-1	TRBD1	CASRQGGSWNTEAFF	TGTGCCAGCAGGCAGGGGGGATCTTGGAACACTGAAGCTTTCTTT
TRBV3-1/TRBV3-2	14	once	TRBJ2-5	TRBD2	CASSSPGGGMTQYF	TGTGCCAGCAGCTCCCCCGGGGGGGGAATGACCCAGTACTTC
TRBV6-4	13	.	TRBJ2-1	TRBD1	CASSPQGVNEQFF	TGTGCCAGCAGCCCCCAGGGGGTGAATGAGCAGTTCTTC
TRBV6-5	13	.	TRBJ1-2	TRBD1	CASSRQGPDGYTF	TGTGCCAGCAGTCGACAGGGCCCGGATGGCTACACCTTC
TRBV18	15	.	TRBJ2-7	TRBD2	CASSPTSGGSYEQYF	TGTGCCAGCTCACCCACTAGCGGGGGTTCCTACGAGCAGTACTTC
TRBV30	12	.	TRBJ2-7	.	CAWSAQVYEQYF	TGTGCCTGGAGTGCACAGGTATACGAGCAGTACTTC
TRBV18	16	.	TRBJ2-1	TRBD1	CASSPNRDRRSNEQFF	TGTGCCAGCTCACCCAACCGGGACAGGCGGTCCAATGAGCAGTTCTTC
TRBV15	15	.	TRBJ1-1	.	CATSRALTDNTEAFF	TGTGCCACCAGCAGAGCCCTGACAGATAACACTGAAGCTTTCTTT
TRBV18	15	.	TRBJ2-1	TRBD2	CASSKAGGSYNEQFF	TGTGCCAGCTCAAAAGCGGGGGGGTCCTACAATGAGCAGTTCTTC
TRBV28	10	.	TRBJ1-2	.	CASSDRRYTF	TGTGCCAGCAGTGACCGGCGGTACACCTTC
TRBV20-1	14	.	TRBJ2-2	TRBD2	CSASSLAGAGELFF	TGCAGTGCTAGTTCCCTAGCGGGGGCCGGGGAGCTGTTTTTT
TRBV5-4	16	.	TRBJ2-2	.	CASSLGSPGWAGELFF	TGTGCCAGCAGCTTGGGGTCTCCGGGATGGGCCGGGGAGCTGTTTTTT
TRBV5-1	15	.	TRBJ1-5	.	CASSFTGHSNQPQHF	TGCGCCAGCAGCTTCACGGGTCATAGCAATCAGCCCCAGCATTTT
TRBV5-1	16	.	TRBJ2-1	TRBD1	CASSLTGTGTNNEQFF	TGCGCCAGCAGCCTTACCGGGACAGGAACAAACAATGAGCAGTTCTTC
TRBV3-1/TRBV3-2	16	.	TRBJ2-5	TRBD2	CASSRGLAGARETQYF	TGTGCCAGCAGCCGCGGACTAGCGGGGGCAAGAGAGACCCAGTACTTC
TRBV21-1	18	few	TRBJ2-7	.	CASSNLGLAGGGSYEQYF	TGTGCCAGCAGCAATCTGGGACTAGCGGGAGGGGGCTCCTACGAGCAGTACTTC
TRBV5-1	13	.	TRBJ2-1	.	CASSLGGLAEQFF	TGCGCCAGCAGCTTGGGAGGCCTAGCGGAGCAGTTCTTC
TRBV7-2	14	.	TRBJ1-6	.	CASSPRAGNSPLHF	TGTGCCAGCAGCCCCCGCGCGGGAAATTCACCCCTCCACTTT
TRBV20-1	10	few	TRBJ1-2	.	CSAALRGYTF	TGCAGTGCTGCCCTACGGGGCTACACCTTC
TRBV19	14	.	TRBJ1-1	TRBD1	CASSLLTGTGGAFF	TGTGCCAGTAGTTTATTGACAGGGACAGGAGGAGCTTTCTTT
TRBV14	16	.	TRBJ1-3	.	CASSQDLYSSGNTIYF	TGTGCCAGCAGCCAAGATCTGTACAGCTCTGGAAACACCATATATTTT
TRBV20-1	11	.	TRBJ1-1	.	CSVTAGTEAFF	TGCAGTGTGACTGCCGGTACTGAAGCTTTCTTT
TRBV5-4	16	few	TRBJ1-1	TRBD1	CASSVPGQGRLTEAFF	TGTGCCAGCAGCGTCCCGGGACAGGGAAGACTTACTGAAGCTTTCTTT
TRBV18	18	.	TRBJ1-5	TRBD1	CASSKPGQGLRGNQPQHF	TGTGCCAGCTCAAAACCGGGACAGGGCTTAAGGGGCAATCAGCCCCAGCATTTT
TRBV7-9	14	.	TRBJ1-4	.	CASSSDSQNEKLFF	TGTGCCAGCAGCTCCGACAGCCAGAATGAAAAACTGTTTTTT
TRBV27	15	.	TRBJ1-5	TRBD1	CASSLQGGSNQPQHF	TGTGCCAGCAGTTTACAGGGGGGAAGCAATCAGCCCCAGCATTTT
TRBV7-3	14	.	TRBJ1-1	TRBD1	CASARTGADTEAFF	TGTGCCAGTGCAAGGACAGGGGCGGACACTGAAGCTTTCTTT
TRBV15	15	.	TRBJ2-3	TRBD1	CATSRNRGSTDTQYF	TGTGCCACCAGCAGGAACAGGGGAAGCACAGATACGCAGTATTTT
TRBV5-1	14	once	TRBJ2-1	.	CASSLGAAHNEQFF	TGCGCCAGCAGCTTGGGGGCAGCCCACAATGAGCAGTTCTTC
TRBV21-1	16	.	TRBJ1-3	.	CASSKVCRASGNTIYF	TGTGCCAGCAGCAAAGTTTGCAGGGCGTCTGGAAACACCATATATTTT
TRBV4-3	14	.	TRBJ2-1	.	CASSQGPRYNEQFF	TGCGCCAGCAGCCAAGGTCCCAGGTACAATGAGCAGTTCTTC
TRBV5-1	14	.	TRBJ1-4	.	CASSLTGSLLELFF	TGCGCCAGCAGCTTGACAGGGTCCCTGTTGGAACTGTTTTTT